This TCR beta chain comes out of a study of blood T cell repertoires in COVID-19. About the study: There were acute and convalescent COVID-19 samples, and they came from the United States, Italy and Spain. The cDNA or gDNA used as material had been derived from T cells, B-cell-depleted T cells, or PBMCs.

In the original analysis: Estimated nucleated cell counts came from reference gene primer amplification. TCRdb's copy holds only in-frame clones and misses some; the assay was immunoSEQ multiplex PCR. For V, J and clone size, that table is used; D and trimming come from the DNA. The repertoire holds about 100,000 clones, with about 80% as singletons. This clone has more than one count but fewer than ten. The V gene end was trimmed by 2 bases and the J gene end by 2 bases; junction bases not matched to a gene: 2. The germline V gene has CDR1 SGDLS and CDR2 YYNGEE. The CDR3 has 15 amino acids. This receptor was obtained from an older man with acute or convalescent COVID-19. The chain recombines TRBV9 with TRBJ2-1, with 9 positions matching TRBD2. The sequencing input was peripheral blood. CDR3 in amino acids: CASSVGGGAYNEQFF. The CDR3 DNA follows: TGTGCCAGCAGCGTGGGCGGGGGGGCCTACAATGAGCAGTTCTTC.